These 7 T cell receptor beta chains share one sample of origin, sequenced in a study of CD8 T cells in ankylosing spondylitis. Whole-study findings and limits: Blood from ankylosing spondylitis patients appeared to carry a characteristic roughly 8-variant TCR beta motif.

TCRdb independently ran MiXCR on the 5' RACE reads; one entry per CDR3 protein. The data contain about 460,000 distinct CDR3 sequences, under 5.5% of them seen just once; the ten biggest clones take up 3% to 4%. No antigen has been identified for these receptors. Specimen: blood, either unsorted or a sorted T cell fraction (not recorded which). The receptor source for this set is a male donor with ankylosing spondylitis.

This clonotype appeared many times. The chain uses TRBV7-2 and TRBJ2-2, with 7 bases matching TRBD2. This CDR3 contains 14 residues. Germline V gives CDR1 SGHTA, CDR2 FQGNSA. The junction had 6 bases not matched to a gene; V was cut back by 5 bases and J by 6 bases. CDR3 region: CASSLNRGAGELFF. The CDR3 nucleotides are TGTGCCAGCAGCCTAAACCGGGGGGCCGGGGAGCTGTTTTTT.

This clonotype came up many times. This chain links TRBV2 with TRBJ2-7; 10 nucleotides align to TRBD2. Germline loops: CDR1 SNHLY, CDR2 FYNNEI. V shed 6 bases, J shed 3 bases, and the junction held 5 bases outside the gene matches. This CDR3 is 14 amino acids long. DNA of the CDR3: TGTGCCAGCAGAGCTAGCGGGAGAATCTACGAGCAGTACTTC. Residues: CASRASGRIYEQYF. The whole variable domain, remainder taken from reference TRBV2 and TRBJ2-7, is EPEVTQTPSHQVTQMGQEVILRCVPISNHLYFYWYRQILGQKVEFLVSFYNNEISEKSEIFDDQFSVERPDGSNFTLKIRSTKLEDSAMYFCASRASGRIYEQYFGPGTRLTVT.

This clonotype showed up many times. The chain couples TRBV10-2 to TRBJ1-2; D might be TRBD1 (6 bases). Germline V lookup: CDR1 WSHSY, CDR2 SAAADI. The CDR3 loop spans 14 amino acids. V was cut by 6 bases and J by 7 bases, with 18 bases left in between. CDR3 region: CASRPAGAEFGYTF. The CDR3 bases are TGCGCCAGCAGGCCGGCAGGGGCTGAGTTTGGCTACACCTTC.

This clonotype was observed many times. The V and J genes are TRBV4-3 and TRBJ1-2; D uncertain. Germline CDR1 LGHNA, CDR2 YSLEER. Trimming cost V 1 base and J 7 bases, with 16 bases left between them. The CDR3 spans 15 residues. CDR3 in amino acids: CASSQVPEFYRGYTF. In nucleotides, the CDR3 is TGCGCCAGCAGCCAAGTCCCAGAGTTCTACCGTGGCTACACCTTC.

This clonotype was recorded at least ten times. The chain has TRBV30 and TRBJ2-1; 10 bases line up with TRBD2. Germline V gives CDR1 GTSNPN, CDR2 SVGIG (reference sequence). The CDR3 sequence is 15 residues long. After removal of 0 bases from V and 6 bases from J, the junction contained 5 bases not matched to a gene. In DNA, the CDR3 is TGTGCCTGGAGTGTTGGACTAGCGGAGGGCAATGAGCAGTTCTTC. Translated, it gives CAWSVGLAEGNEQFF.

V usage is TRBV20-1 and J usage is TRBJ2-1; 8 nucleotides line up with TRBD2. The CDR3 runs to 16 residues. Germline trimming cut 6 bases from V and 0 bases from J; bases unmatched to any gene: 10. CDR1 and CDR2 from the germline V gene are DFQATT and SNEGSKA (reference sequence). CDR3 loop: CSAGSAGGHSYNEQFF. CDR3 coding DNA: TGCAGTGCGGGCTCGGCGGGAGGCCACTCCTACAATGAGCAGTTCTTC.

This clonotype was observed many times. The chain recombines TRBV12-3 or TRBV12-4 with TRBJ2-2; D gene unclear. The CDR3 is made up of 13 amino acids. With 7 bases removed from V and 6 bases from J, the gap between germline ends came to 12 bases. CDR3 amino acids: CASTQLSPGELFF. The CDR3 coding sequence is TGTGCCAGCACCCAGCTTAGCCCCGGGGAGCTGTTTTTT.